The sequence of this T cell receptor (beta chain) was determined in a study of CD8 T cells in Susac syndrome. About the study: Active disease was present in six of the sequenced Susac syndrome patients, whereas about eight of them were in remission. Patients with Susac syndrome, at blood draw, were therapy-naive, on corticosteroids, or on intravenous immunoglobulin alone.

Reverse transcription used about 0.5 to 1 ug RNA and random hexamers. Amplification of TCR beta CDR3 spanned 54 Vbeta and 13 Jbeta via immunoSEQ multiplex PCR. TCRdb reprocessed the immunoSEQ multiplex PCR reads via MiXCR and lists one record per CDR3 protein. The sample lists 92,000 or so distinct CDR3 sequences, 95% to 96% occurring once. Germline assignment: CDR1 SGHRS and CDR2 YFSETQ. This CDR3 is 13 amino acids long. V was shortened by 4 bases and J by 7 bases, with 9 bases between the two germline ends. This clonotype was sampled from a human donor with Susac syndrome. The chain recombines TRBV5-1 with TRBJ1-6; TRBD1 might be the D (5 bases). Sequencing was done on a sample of CD8+ T cells from PBMCs. The CDR3 here is CASSAGGNSPLHF. CDR3 DNA: TGCGCCAGCAGCGCCGGGGGGAATTCACCCCTCCACTTT. The full variable domain, in which reference TRBV5-1 and TRBJ1-6 provide the parts outside the CDR3, is KAGVTQTPRYLIKTRGQQVTLSCSPISGHRSVSWYQQTPGQGLQFLFEYFSETQRNKGNFPGRFSGRQFSNSRSEMNVSTLELGDSALYLCASSAGGNSPLHFGNGTRLTVT.